This TCR beta chain derives from a study of control samples from healthy donors and cancer patients. This CDR3 has 15 residues. Unmatched junction bases numbered 6, after V lost 0 bases and J lost 6 bases. Per the germline V gene, CDR1 is GTSNPN and CDR2 is SVGIG (reference sequence). The table came from immunoSEQ multiplex PCR; TCRdb's copy has only in-frame clones and leaves some out. This sample has about 130,000 clones, with less than 95% found just once. This chain links TRBV30 with TRBJ2-1; 9 positions agree with TRBD2. This receptor was obtained from a man in his late teens or twenties in good health. The sample consisted of blood. Written as DNA, the CDR3 is TGTGCCTGGAGTGTAGGCGGGGGGGCCGGCAATGAGCAGTTCTTC. Translation: CAWSVGGGAGNEQFF.